This is a list of T cell receptor beta chains from one sample in a study of cytomegalovirus exposure and HLA in healthy donors. Assay: immunoSEQ multiplex PCR; the TCRdb copy retains only in-frame clones and omits some. The data show over 120,000 clones, approximately 84% seen once. The sample taken for sequencing was PBMCs. Source of these receptors: a woman in her sixties in good health and CMV-seropositive. Each CDR3 is given with its conserved first and last residue.

J: TRBJ1-1
V: TRBV5-1
CDR3: CASSLGAAGWDTEAFF

J: TRBJ1-3
V: TRBV10-3
CDR3: CAISQPGAGNTIYF

J: TRBJ2-2
V: TRBV7-3
CDR3: CASSPYRGDGELFF

J: TRBJ1-4
V: TRBV9
CDR3: CASSVAPTRLGADNEKLFF

J: TRBJ2-3
V: TRBV6-5
CDR3: CASSSLLTGATDTQYF

J: TRBJ1-2
V: TRBV6-5
CDR3: CASSFAQGAYGYTF

J: TRBJ2-1
V: TRBV11-3
CDR3: CASRARGNNEQFF

J: TRBJ2-1
V: TRBV7-6
CDR3: CASSLPGGLYNEQFF

J: TRBJ1-1
V: TRBV7-6
CDR3: CASSAGTGTEAFF

J: TRBJ1-5
V: TRBV6-1
CDR3: CASSDHRVQHF

J: TRBJ1-1
V: TRBV6-5
CDR3: CASRSTTGESGAFF

J: TRBJ2-3
V: TRBV7-3
CDR3: CASSLTPGPSTDTQYF

J: TRBJ2-1
V: TRBV2
CDR3: CASSKNIYNEQFF

J: TRBJ1-3
V: TRBV7-9
CDR3: CASTTIWGVSGNTIYF

J: TRBJ2-2
V: TRBV11-2
CDR3: CASSSPRTTSGRGTGELFF

J: TRBJ2-7
V: TRBV5-6
CDR3: CASSFGQGVLYEQYF

J: TRBJ2-5
V: TRBV29-1
CDR3: CSAPLAGGFETQYF

J: TRBJ2-2
V: TRBV30
CDR3: CAWSVQWNTGELFF

J: TRBJ2-6
V: TRBV10-3
CDR3: CAISEGDTGANVLTF

J: TRBJ2-7
V: TRBV28
CDR3: CASSPSGRAASYEQYF

J: TRBJ1-2
V: TRBV6-1
CDR3: CASRLQGNYGYTF

J: TRBJ1-2
V: TRBV5-6
CDR3: CASSLEAVTYGYTF

J: TRBJ2-5
V: TRBV2
CDR3: CASSDLAGTFAETQYF

J: TRBJ2-7
V: TRBV7-2
CDR3: CASSSRFGSYEQYF

J: TRBJ2-7
V: TRBV12-5
CDR3: CASGLLTTGGSGEQYF

J: TRBJ2-3
V: TRBV29-1
CDR3: CSVQGVAGSTDTQYF

J: TRBJ1-2
V: TRBV7-9
CDR3: CASSREGNGGYTF

J: TRBJ1-2
V: TRBV5-1
CDR3: CASSLAQGLDYGYTF

J: TRBJ2-7
V: TRBV11-2
CDR3: CASSLAGSSYEQYF

J: TRBJ2-7
V: TRBV4-2
CDR3: CASSQVWGTYEQYF

J: TRBJ2-7
V: TRBV5-4
CDR3: CASSATQGSYEQYF

J: TRBJ2-7
V: TRBV5-4
CDR3: CASSPNLGLASYEQYF

J: TRBJ1-1
V: TRBV4-2
CDR3: CASSPEGVANTEAFF

J: TRBJ2-2
V: TRBV28
CDR3: CASSIPGQVHRELFF

J: TRBJ2-2
V: TRBV29-1
CDR3: CSVGDRGFSGELFF

J: TRBJ2-7
V: TRBV30
CDR3: CAWSPAGTYEQYF

J: TRBJ2-3
V: TRBV29-1
CDR3: CSVEGLAGEADTQYF

J: TRBJ2-1
V: TRBV14
CDR3: CASSQVAGGYNEQFF

J: TRBJ2-5
V: TRBV19
CDR3: CASSIDLHPPPTGPYQETQYF

J: .
V: TRBV15
CDR3: CATSRDGLAEYEQYF

J: TRBJ1-5
V: TRBV7-2
CDR3: CASSAQGGNQPQHF

J: TRBJ2-7
V: TRBV7-8
CDR3: CASSLLPRGYEQYF

J: TRBJ2-5
V: TRBV21-1
CDR3: CASSVRRSGRNQETQYF

J: TRBJ1-1
V: TRBV29-1
CDR3: CSGNRGPDTEAFF

J: TRBJ1-3
V: TRBV6-5
CDR3: CASSYTGQGLGNTIYF

J: TRBJ1-5
V: TRBV5-6
CDR3: CASSLRTGNGNQPQHF

J: TRBJ2-3
V: TRBV27
CDR3: CASSLGTQYTDTQYF

J: TRBJ1-2
V: TRBV7-2
CDR3: CASRQRPPGKGGYTF

J: TRBJ1-4
V: TRBV5-4
CDR3: CASSLAGGQTNEKLFF

J: TRBJ2-7
V: TRBV28
CDR3: CASSYRDRVYHEQYF

J: TRBJ2-5
V: TRBV7-9
CDR3: CASSPGHAQETQYF

J: TRBJ1-4
V: TRBV6-5
CDR3: CASSPLTPSEKLFF

J: TRBJ2-1
V: TRBV5-1
CDR3: CASSSGGPLNNEQFF

J: TRBJ2-5
V: TRBV7-9
CDR3: CASSFPAVNGETQYF

J: TRBJ1-5
V: TRBV30
CDR3: CAWSVSGDQPQHF